This T cell receptor (beta chain) appears in the sequencing data of a study of shared clonotypes between healthy human individuals. CDR1 SGDLS and CDR2 YYNGEE come from the germline V gene. V was clipped by 0 bases and J by 3 bases, with 10 bases between them. The CDR3 has 14 amino acids. Assay used: immunoSEQ multiplex PCR; TCRdb lists only in-frame clones, some missing. The sample contains 1.4 million to 1.5 million clones, roughly 96% of which appear only once. The sample holds a few counts of this clone. The investigators split CD4+ cells into a CD45RA+ naive subset and a CD45RA-negative memory subset.

The sequence was obtained from a man aged 25 to 40 in good health. V usage is TRBV9 and J usage is TRBJ2-7, with a tentative D call TRBD1 (5 bases). The sample consisted of naive CD4+ T cells sorted from blood. Subset indicated: CD45RA+ positively selected. CDR3 residues: CASSVEDTNYEQYF. As DNA, the CDR3 is TGTGCCAGCAGCGTAGAGGACACAAACTACGAGCAGTACTTC.